This T cell receptor (beta chain) was observed in a study of graft-versus-host responses after intestinal transplantation. For the study at large: Grafts were multivisceral, liver-intestinal, or isolated intestinal. Anti-thymocyte globulin induction preceded around 3 years of tacrolimus and steroid maintenance in all recipients.

TCRdb's table, derived via immunoSEQ multiplex PCR, lists solely in-frame clones and lacks some. The sample lists approximately 100,000 clones; 86% were seen once. This clone has more than one count but fewer than ten. Its antigen is undetermined. The study's findings and limits: Peak circulating GvH clone levels were associated with early post-transplant HvG declines.

Trimming at V came to 7 bases and at J to 4 bases, leaving 4 bases not matched to a gene. The CDR3 spans 14 residues. Germline V CDR1 and CDR2: MNHNS, SASEGT. This chain joins TRBV6-1 and TRBJ2-6, with 7 nucleotides matching TRBD2. The sample was PBMCs, taken 255 days after intestinal transplant. This TCR derives from a human patient who received an intestinal transplant, so some T cells may come from the graft donor. The CDR3 DNA follows: TGTGCCAGCACGGCGGGGGAAGGGGCCAACGTCCTGACTTTC. This gives the protein CASTAGEGANVLTF.